The 32 T cell receptor beta chains presented below share a single source sample, sequenced in a study of cytomegalovirus exposure and HLA in healthy donors. Assay: immunoSEQ multiplex PCR; the TCRdb copy retains only in-frame clones and omits some. The sample carries 60,000 or so clones, about 91% recorded once. The material sequenced was PBMCs. These receptor sequences come from a young woman in good health and CMV-seronegative.

The J gene is TRBJ2-2, the V gene TRBV6-6; possible D gene TRBD1, 5 bases. CDR3 length: 16 residues. Germline values: CDR1 MNHNY, CDR2 SVGAGI (reference sequence). Trimming stripped 0 bases from V and 6 bases from J, with 14 bases between. CDR3 coding DNA: TGTGCCAGCAGTTACTCCCGAGAAGGGGTCGCCGGGGAGCTGTTTTTT. Translation: CASSYSREGVAGELFF.

The V and J genes are TRBV11-1 and TRBJ2-1; 9 bases are shared with TRBD2. The CDR3 runs to 18 residues. V lost 1 base, J lost 1 base, and 8 bases stayed unmatched. Per germline, CDR1 SGHAT and CDR2 FQDESV (reference sequence). DNA for the CDR3: TGTGCCAGCAGCTTAGAAGGGCGGGAGGGTGCGTCCTACAATGAGCAGTTCTTC. Residues: CASSLEGREGASYNEQFF.

The V call is TRBV5-1, the J call TRBJ2-1; unclear D gene. Germline-derived CDR1 and CDR2 are SGHRS and YFSETQ. The CDR3 sequence is 16 residues long. The V gene lost 0 bases and the J gene lost 2 bases, with 12 bases spanning the gap. The CDR3 loop reads CASSLDMTPTYNEQFF. CDR3 coding DNA: TGCGCCAGCAGCTTGGACATGACACCTACCTACAATGAGCAGTTCTTC.

This chain links TRBV28 with TRBJ2-2; 7 positions agree with TRBD1. The CDR3 consists of 13 residues. The V gene end was trimmed by 5 bases and the J gene end by 5 bases; junction bases not matched to a gene: 2. From germline, CDR1 is MDHEN and CDR2 SYDVKM. CDR3 coding DNA: TGTGCCAGCAGTAGCAGGGGGACCGGGGAGCTGTTTTTT. Translation gives CASSSRGTGELFF.

The chain has TRBV27 and TRBJ2-3; 14 bases fit TRBD2. V shed 4 bases and J 5 bases; nucleotides not matched to a gene: 5. CDR1 is MNHEY, CDR2 SMNVEV, per germline (reference sequence). This CDR3 spans 16 amino acids. CDR3 coding DNA: TGTGCCAGCAGTTACGGGACTAGCGGGAGAGTAGATACGCAGTATTTT. Amino acid sequence: CASSYGTSGRVDTQYF.

The genes are TRBV18 and TRBJ1-1; D is perhaps TRBD1 (6 bases). Germline V gene data show CDR1 as KGHSH and CDR2 as LQKENI. The length of the CDR3 is 14 residues. V shed 4 bases and J shed 7 bases, with 16 bases lying between them. CDR3 in amino acids: CASSQPPDSLEAFF. The DNA for the CDR3 is TGTGCCAGCTCACAACCCCCGGACAGCCTTGAAGCTTTCTTT.

The rearrangement links TRBV28 to TRBJ2-3, with a tentative D call TRBD1 (5 bases). The CDR3 totals 14 residues. The germline CDR1 and CDR2 sequences are MDHEN and SYDVKM. V dropped 6 bases and J dropped 5 bases, with 15 bases sitting between them. CDR3 in amino acids: CASSLGPGLDTQYF. Here the CDR3 DNA reads TGTGCCAGCAGCCTCGGTCCAGGGCTAGATACGCAGTATTTT.

The V gene is TRBV6-5, the J gene TRBJ2-5; 12 bases are shared with TRBD2. CDR1 MNHEY and CDR2 SVGAGI come from the germline V gene. The CDR3 contains 15 residues. With V trimmed by 6 bases and J by 4 bases, 6 bases remained unmatched. The CDR3 sequence is CASRLAGGTGETQYF. The DNA for the CDR3 is TGTGCCAGCAGACTAGCGGGGGGCACGGGAGAGACCCAGTACTTC.

V is TRBV4-1 and J is TRBJ2-1, with D perhaps matching TRBD2 (6 bases). With 0 bases removed from V and 12 bases from J, the gap between germline ends came to 12 bases. CDR1 is MGHRA, CDR2 YSYEKL, per germline. The CDR3 is 13 amino acids. CDR3 amino acids: CASSQDQVGGQFF. DNA for the CDR3: TGCGCCAGCAGCCAAGATCAGGTGGGGGGGCAGTTCTTC.

The genes are TRBV11-3 and TRBJ1-1; D is unclear. The V end was cut by 3 bases, the J end by 8 bases, with 10 bases between. This CDR3 spans 12 amino acids. CDR1 SGHNT and CDR2 YENEEA come from the germline V gene. CDR3 DNA: TGTGCCAGCAGCTTGCACGGTGAGGAAGCTTTCTTT. It specifies CASSLHGEEAFF.

CDR3: CASSLLSGNTIYF. CDR3 DNA: TGTGCCAGCAGTCTTCTATCTGGAAACACCATATATTTT. The chain carries TRBV14 and TRBJ1-3; D is uncertain. V lost 6 bases to trimming and J lost 1 base, with 7 bases between them. This CDR3 spans 13 amino acids. Germline loops: CDR1 SGHDN, CDR2 FVKESK.

This clone came up once. The J gene is TRBJ1-1, the V gene TRBV19; possibly TRBD1 for D (5 bases). CDR1 is LNHDA, CDR2 SQIVND, per germline (reference sequence). Trimming stripped 5 bases from V and 5 bases from J, with 15 bases between. The CDR3 sequence is 14 residues long. The CDR3 DNA reads TGTGCCAGTAGTCTCGGGGGACGAGGGACTGAAGCTTTCTTT. This codes for CASSLGGRGTEAFF.

The chain has TRBV19 and TRBJ1-1; perhaps TRBD1 as D (6 bases). Germline V CDR1 and CDR2: LNHDA, SQIVND (reference sequence). V was trimmed by 4 bases and J by 4 bases, leaving 10 bases between them. This CDR3 spans 13 amino acids. The CDR3 sequence is CASSTQGSTEAFF. Written as DNA, the CDR3 is TGTGCCAGTAGTACACAGGGAAGCACTGAAGCTTTCTTT.

The chain has TRBV7-3 and TRBJ2-1; 10 bases line up with TRBD1. Trimming removed 6 bases from V and 10 bases from J; junction bases left unmatched: 9. This CDR3 is built from 14 residues. The V gene's germline CDR1 is SGHTA and CDR2 FQGTGA. The CDR3 loop reads CASSKTGGNSEQFF. DNA of the CDR3: TGTGCCAGCAGTAAGACAGGGGGCAACTCAGAGCAGTTCTTC.

The chain couples TRBV5-4 to TRBJ2-3; D is unclear. Trimming removed 2 bases from V and 2 bases from J, with 9 bases in between. Germline V lookup: CDR1 SGHNT, CDR2 YYREEE (reference sequence). CDR3 length equals 14 residues. The CDR3: CASSLDQFTDTQYF. The CDR3 region has the DNA TGTGCCAGCAGCTTAGATCAGTTCACAGATACGCAGTATTTT.

This clone has only one observation. V is TRBV28 and J is TRBJ2-7; unclear D gene. Trimming shortened V by 6 bases and J by 4 bases, and 10 bases separated the two germline ends. Per the germline V gene, CDR1 is MDHEN and CDR2 is SYDVKM. This CDR3 comprises 12 residues. This CDR3 reads CASSLPRYEQYF. The CDR3 DNA reads TGTGCCAGCAGCCTACCTCGGTACGAGCAGTACTTC.

This clone was seen once. The chain combines TRBV5-4 with TRBJ2-1; TRBD1 agrees at 9 bases. The V and J ends lost 4 bases and 9 bases, in that order; junction bases with no gene match: 8. Germline CDR1 SGHNT, CDR2 YYREEE (reference sequence). The CDR3 covers 14 residues. The CDR3 DNA follows: TGTGCCAGCAGCCCGTCCCGGGACAGGGTTGAGCAGTTCTTC. It codes for CASSPSRDRVEQFF. Together with reference TRBV5-4 and TRBJ2-1, the CDR3 gives the full variable domain: ETGVTQSPTHLIKTRGQQVTLRCSSQSGHNTVSWYQQALGQGPQFIFQYYREEENGRGNFPPRFSGLQFPNYSSELNVNALELDDSALYLCASSPSRDRVEQFFGPGTRLTVL.

In DNA, the CDR3 is TGTGCCAGCAGTGAAACCAGCGGGAGTAGTTACGAGCAGTACTTC. Its translation is CASSETSGSSYEQYF. The V gene is TRBV25-1, the J gene TRBJ2-7; TRBD2 agrees at 8 bases. This CDR3 has 15 residues. Germline CDR1 is MGHDK and CDR2 is SYGVNS. V lost 2 bases to trimming and J lost 4 bases; unmatched junction nucleotides: 7.

This clone has just a few counts. The rearrangement joins TRBV29-1 to TRBJ1-2; TRBD1 is a possible D gene (5 bases). Germline CDR1 is SQVTM and CDR2 is ANQGSEA. V lost 6 bases, J lost 0 bases, and 8 bases lay in between. The CDR3 extends over 12 amino acids. CDR3 nucleotide sequence: TGCAGCGTGGGGGGACCTAACTATGGCTACACCTTC. As protein: CSVGGPNYGYTF.

The chain links TRBV6-1 to TRBJ1-5; 10 bases line up with TRBD1. V shed 1 base, J shed 5 bases, and the junction held 5 bases outside the gene matches. The CDR3 has 16 amino acids. CDR1 is MNHNS, CDR2 SASEGT, per germline. Written as DNA, the CDR3 is TGTGCCAGCAGTGAAGGGGGACAGGGGAAGGATCAGCCCCAGCATTTT. It encodes CASSEGGQGKDQPQHF.

The CDR3 sequence is CASSFGLAGEYEQFF. CDR3 in DNA: TGTGCCAGCAGCTTTGGACTAGCGGGAGAATATGAGCAGTTCTTC. The chain links TRBV7-8 to TRBJ2-1; 13 positions match TRBD2. Germline CDR1 reads SGHVS; CDR2 reads FQNEAQ. Germline trimming cut 3 bases from V and 8 bases from J; bases unmatched to any gene: 4. The CDR3 contains 15 residues.

The V and J genes are TRBV6-4 and TRBJ2-1; 11 nucleotides line up with TRBD2. This CDR3 is 15 amino acids long. The germline CDR1 and CDR2 sequences are MRHNA and SNTAGT. V dropped 0 bases and J dropped 8; count of bases not matched to a gene: 3. CDR3 sequence reads: CASSDSSGGADEQFF. As DNA, the CDR3 is TGTGCCAGCAGTGACTCTAGCGGGGGGGCCGATGAGCAGTTCTTC.

Details on this clone: At one end the junction does not follow the germline gene, possibly because of a read error. This chain uses TRBV29-1 with TRBJ2-1, with TRBD2 identical over 13 bases. The CDR3 extends over 15 amino acids. CDR1 is SQVTM and CDR2 is ANQGSEA in the germline V gene. The CDR3 region is CSVEGLAGEVNEQFF. The DNA for the CDR3 is TGCAGCGTAGAAGGACTAGCGGGAGAAGTCAATGAGCAGTTCTTC.

This rearrangement joins TRBV30 to TRBJ2-3, with 9 bases identical to TRBD1. This CDR3 has 14 amino acids. The V and J ends lost 8 bases and 6 bases, in that order; junction bases with no gene match: 12. CDR1 and CDR2 from the germline V gene are GTSNPN and SVGIG (reference sequence). The CDR3 nucleotides read TGTGCCATGCCGGGACAGGGTAAGAAGGATACGCAGTATTTT. It codes for CAMPGQGKKDTQYF. The variable domain in full, with the rest retrieved from reference TRBV30 and TRBJ2-3, is SQTIHQWPATLVQPVGSPLSLECTVEGTSNPNLYWYRQAAGRGLQLLFYSVGIGQISSEVPQNLSASRPQDRQFILSSKKLLLSDSGFYLCAMPGQGKKDTQYFGPGTRLTVL.

The chain joins TRBV28 to TRBJ1-2, with 10 bases that match TRBD1. The germline gives CDR1 MDHEN, CDR2 SYDVKM. The CDR3 is 17 residues long. The V gene end was trimmed by 7 bases and the J gene end by 0 bases; junction bases not matched to a gene: 11. The CDR3 spells CASIVSGGTGANYGYTF. The CDR3 DNA follows: TGTGCCAGCATAGTCTCTGGGGGGACAGGGGCTAACTATGGCTACACCTTC.

This clone was picked up one time. This chain connects TRBV6-5 to TRBJ1-2, with TRBD1 matching over 7 bases. Germline lookup yields CDR1 MNHEY and CDR2 SVGAGI. Trimming removed 4 bases from V and 3 bases from J; junction bases left unmatched: 5. CDR3 size: 14 residues. The CDR3: CASSSQGSDYGYTF. The CDR3 DNA reads as TGTGCCAGCAGTTCACAGGGGAGCGACTATGGCTACACCTTC.

This chain connects TRBV15 to TRBJ1-3; no clear D. This CDR3 spans 17 amino acids. Germline loops: CDR1 LNHNV, CDR2 YYDKDF (reference sequence). V dropped 0 bases and J dropped 9 bases, with 21 bases sitting between them. CDR3 protein: CATSRDPTSTSSGTIYF. In nucleotides, the CDR3 is TGTGCCACCAGCAGAGATCCCACATCCACCTCGTCTGGCACCATATATTTT.

This clone has just one count. The chain uses TRBV28 and TRBJ1-5, with 8 bases fitting TRBD1. The V and J ends lost 3 bases and 6 bases, in that order; junction bases with no gene match: 4. The CDR3 runs 14 residues. The germline V gene encodes CDR1 MDHEN and CDR2 SYDVKM. DNA of the CDR3: TGTGCCAGCAGTTTCCAGGGGGCAAGTCAGCCCCAGCATTTT. Its protein is CASSFQGASQPQHF.

The V and J genes are TRBV6-5 and TRBJ2-1, with TRBD1 identical over 7 bases. CDR1 and CDR2 (germline): MNHEY, SVGAGI. J gave up 3 bases and V 2 bases, and 4 bases lay outside the gene matches. The CDR3 runs 15 residues. The CDR3 region has the DNA TGTGCCAGCAGTTACGCCACAGGGGACTACAATGAGCAGTTCTTC. It codes for CASSYATGDYNEQFF.

The chain combines TRBV2 with TRBJ1-1; D unresolved. Germline values: CDR1 SNHLY, CDR2 FYNNEI. The CDR3 consists of 15 residues. The V gene lost 6 bases and the J gene lost 0 bases, with 14 bases spanning the gap. The DNA for the CDR3 is TGTGCCAGCAGAATAAGTATACTCATGAACACTGAAGCTTTCTTT. Translated: CASRISILMNTEAFF.

J is TRBJ1-1 and V is TRBV7-9; weak D call: TRBD1 (6 bases). The CDR3 has 12 amino acids. Looked up from germline, CDR1 is SEHNR and CDR2 is FQNEAQ (reference sequence). V was clipped by 6 bases and J by 6 bases, with 11 bases between them. DNA for the CDR3: TGTGCCAGCAGTTATCAGGGGCCTGAAGCTTTCTTT. This encodes CASSYQGPEAFF.

The rearrangement uses TRBV28 and TRBJ2-7; 9 bases agree with TRBD2. Germline CDR1 MDHEN, CDR2 SYDVKM. With 5 bases clipped from V and 3 bases from J, the junction kept 5 bases outside the gene matches. The CDR3 is 14 residues long. The CDR3 sequence is CASSVSAGGYEQYF. The CDR3 DNA sequence: TGTGCCAGCAGTGTGTCAGCGGGAGGCTACGAGCAGTACTTC.